These 17 T cell receptor beta chains originate from one sample sequenced in a study of blood T cells in healthy people across ages. A second 7 to 11 cycle PCR used barcoded and J-beta primers. TCRdb re-analysed the 5' RACE reads in MiXCR, keeping a single row per CDR3 protein. In the table there are more than 700,000 distinct CDR3 sequences, around 50% of which are singletons. Input material: blood. The receptor set was obtained from a man older than 75 in good health.

The chain uses TRBV5-1 and TRBJ2-2; 8 bases map to TRBD2. V was pared by 4 bases and J by 3 bases, with 5 bases of the junction left unmatched. This CDR3 is built from 15 residues. Germline CDR1 and CDR2: SGHRS and YFSETQ. CDR3 in DNA: TGCGCCAGCAGCCCCGGGAGGGGCGACACCGGGGAGCTGTTTTTT. Translated, it gives CASSPGRGDTGELFF.

V and J are TRBV9 and TRBJ1-1, with TRBD1 as a possible D gene (5 bases). CDR3 size: 16 residues. V lost 4 bases, J lost 2 bases, and 18 bases lay in between. The germline V gene has CDR1 SGDLS and CDR2 YYNGEE. The CDR3 sequence is CASSPAEGRPNTEAFF. CDR3 DNA: TGTGCCAGCAGCCCAGCGGAGGGACGGCCAAACACTGAAGCTTTCTTT.

This chain links TRBV7-9 with TRBJ2-1; maybe TRBD2 (6 bases). Germline V gene data show CDR1 as SEHNR and CDR2 as FQNEAQ (reference sequence). V was pared by 8 bases and J by 8 bases, with 19 bases between. CDR3 length equals 14 residues. In DNA form, the CDR3 reads TGTGCCAGCGGGGGGACTCTCCGGTACGATGAGCAGTTCTTC. Translation: CASGGTLRYDEQFF.

In its sample, this clonotype was seen a few times. The rearrangement joins TRBV21-1 to TRBJ2-1; the D call in the table, TRBD2, was not verified against the DNA. TRBV21-1 is shown as a pseudogene. The CDR3 extends over 19 amino acids. CDR3 sequence reads: CASNPRLAGGRSSYNEQFF. In nucleotides, the CDR3 is TGTGCCAGCAACCCTAGACTAGCGGGAGGCCGGAGCTCCTACAATGAGCAGTTCTTC.

This rearrangement joins TRBV28 to TRBJ2-5, with D tentatively TRBD1 (5 bases). V was shortened by 6 bases and J by 5 bases, with 13 bases between the two germline ends. This CDR3 spans 13 amino acids. Germline values: CDR1 MDHEN, CDR2 SYDVKM. The CDR3 bases are TGTGCCAGCAGGTCAGGGCAATGGGAGACCCAGTACTTC. This translates into CASRSGQWETQYF.

This clonotype has more than one count but fewer than ten. One base away lies a much larger clone, so this may be a sequencing read error. V and J are TRBV7-3 and TRBJ2-1; TRBD2 agrees at 10 bases. From germline, CDR1 is SGHTA and CDR2 FQGTGA. V trimming: 5 bases; J trimming: 7 bases; junction bases outside the gene matches: 2. The CDR3 loop spans 13 amino acids. The CDR3 DNA follows: TGTGCCAGCAGCGGGACTAGCGCTAATGAGCAGTTCTTC. The encoded protein is CASSGTSANEQFF. The whole variable domain, remainder taken from reference TRBV7-3 and TRBJ2-1, is GAGVSQTPSNKVTEKGKYVELRCDPISGHTALYWYRQSLGQGPEFLIYFQGTGAADDSGLPNDRFFAVRPEGSVSTLKIQRTERGDSAVYLCASSGTSANEQFFGPGTRLTVL.

The chain couples TRBV6-2 or TRBV6-3 to TRBJ1-2; D is uncertain. Germline V gene lookup returns CDR1 MNHEY and CDR2 SVGEGT. Trimming removed 7 bases from V and 7 bases from J, with 16 bases in between. The CDR3 is made up of 13 amino acids. CDR3 protein: CASMGSTSGGYTF. The CDR3 region has the DNA TGTGCCAGCATGGGGAGTACTTCGGGTGGCTACACCTTC.

This clonotype has at least ten counts. The chain recombines TRBV7-2 with TRBJ2-7; 11 nucleotides match TRBD2. V shed 4 bases, J shed 3 bases, and the junction held 5 bases outside the gene matches. Germline lookup yields CDR1 SGHTA and CDR2 FQGNSA. The CDR3 runs 15 residues. The CDR3 DNA sequence: TGTGCCAGCAGCTCCACTAGCGGGAGTAGCTACGAGCAGTACTTC. It yields the protein CASSSTSGSSYEQYF.

This sequence joins TRBV24-1 and TRBJ1-1, with D unclear. Germline assignment: CDR1 KGHDR and CDR2 SFDVKD. Trimming took 3 bases from V and 10 from J, leaving 17 bases between them. The CDR3 is made up of 14 amino acids. The CDR3: CATSDADVARGAFF. Written as DNA, the CDR3 is TGTGCCACCAGTGATGCCGATGTAGCCCGGGGAGCTTTCTTT.

The chain is built from TRBV12-3 or TRBV12-4 and TRBJ2-1; D might be TRBD1 or TRBD2, each matching 5 bases. V dropped 6 bases and J dropped 6 bases, with 15 bases sitting between them. The length of the CDR3 is 14 residues. DNA of the CDR3: TGTGCCAGCAGCCCCCGGGACGCCTCCAATGAGCAGTTCTTC. Translation: CASSPRDASNEQFF.

In its sample, this clonotype was seen a few times. The rearrangement uses TRBV12-3 or TRBV12-4 and TRBJ2-7, with 12 bases that match TRBD2. The J call may be mistaken, given a closer DNA end match to TRBJ2-4. The CDR3 contains 16 residues. The DNA of the CDR3 is TGTGCCAGCAGTTTAGTGACTAGCGGGAGACGGAACATTCAGTACTTC. This encodes CASSLVTSGRRNIQYF.

This chain joins TRBV6-5 and TRBJ2-1, with D hard to call. The DNA end is a closer match to TRBJ2-7, so the J assignment may be wrong. Germline CDR1 is MNHEY and CDR2 is SVGAGI. The CDR3 has 15 amino acids. CDR3 nucleotides: TGTGCCAGCAGTAACGGATTAATATCCTACAATGAGCAGTACTTC. Translated, it gives CASSNGLISYNEQYF.

V usage is TRBV27 and J usage is TRBJ1-1, with TRBD1 identical over 11 bases. Germline V gene sequence: CDR1 MNHEY, CDR2 SMNVEV (reference sequence). This CDR3 is 15 amino acids long. V lost 2 bases, J lost 3 bases, and 2 bases stayed unmatched. The CDR3 sequence: CASSLMGQGDTEAFF. CDR3 in DNA: TGTGCCAGCAGTTTAATGGGACAGGGGGACACTGAAGCTTTCTTT.

This clonotype was detected a few times. The chain is built from TRBV14 and TRBJ2-1; no definite D call. The V end lost 4 bases, the J end lost 0 bases, and 10 bases lay between the germline ends. CDR1 is SGHDN, CDR2 FVKESK, per germline. The CDR3 is made up of 15 amino acids. The CDR3 loop is CASSRSSDSYNEQFF. In DNA form, the CDR3 reads TGTGCCAGCAGCCGAAGTTCCGACTCCTACAATGAGCAGTTCTTC.

This clonotype was seen only a few times. The chain is built from TRBV2 and TRBJ1-6, with TRBD1 identical over 9 bases. There are 16 residues in the CDR3. Looked up from germline, CDR1 is SNHLY and CDR2 is FYNNEI. J gave up 5 bases and V 5 bases, and 7 bases lay outside the gene matches. This CDR3 is CASSSFTGGDNSPLHF. CDR3 nucleotides: TGTGCCAGCAGTTCGTTCACAGGGGGCGATAATTCACCCCTCCACTTT.

This clonotype was seen more than once but under ten times. This chain links TRBV15 with TRBJ2-7; perhaps TRBD1 as D (5 bases). The germline gives CDR1 LNHNV, CDR2 YYDKDF (reference sequence). The CDR3 runs to 15 residues. The V end lost 0 bases, the J end lost 4 bases, and 13 bases lay between the germline ends. CDR3 DNA sequence: TGTGCCACCAGCAGAGATCCGCAAGGGGCTTACGAGCAGTACTTC. This translates into CATSRDPQGAYEQYF.

V and J are TRBV27 and TRBJ2-1; possibly TRBD2 for D (5 bases). The CDR3 has 12 amino acids. The V end lost 3 bases, the J end lost 15 bases, and 15 bases lay between the germline ends. Germline V gene lookup returns CDR1 MNHEY and CDR2 SMNVEV (reference sequence). The CDR3, as DNA: TGTGCCAGCAGTTTGGTTGGCGGGCCCCCGTTCTTC. Translation gives CASSLVGGPPFF.